One sample yielded the 32 T cell receptor beta chains listed below, sequenced in a study of immune reconstitution after stem cell transplant in scleroderma. TCRdb re-analysed the RT-PCR reads in MiXCR, keeping a single row per CDR3 protein. In the table there are about 1,900 distinct CDR3 sequences, roughly 14% of which are singletons. Sample collection was performed before or after autologous hematopoietic stem cell transplantation (not recorded which). Receptors originate from a female donor with systemic sclerosis.

Sample share makes this clonotype medium-sized. The chain is built from TRBV5-5 and TRBJ2-1; 9 bases align to TRBD2. The germline CDR1 and CDR2 sequences are SGHKS and YYEKEE (reference sequence). This CDR3 has 15 amino acids. V lost 0 bases, J lost 10 bases, and 8 bases stayed unmatched. CDR3 nucleotides: TGTGCCAGCAGCTTGGTTCTAGCGGGGAACCGAGAGCAGTTCTTC. Translating it yields CASSLVLAGNREQFF.

This clonotype was seen a handful of times. At one end, the junction sequence differs from germline, possibly due to a read error. V gene TRBV6-2 or TRBV6-3 combines with J gene TRBJ2-7; no clear D gene. The CDR3 loop spans 11 amino acids. Germline V lookup: CDR1 MNHEY, CDR2 SVGEGT. The CDR3: CASSDSYEQYF. In DNA form, the CDR3 reads TGTGCCAGCAGTGACTCCTACGAGCAGTACTTC.

By sample share, this clonotype is large (0.1 to 1%). V gene TRBV19 combines with J gene TRBJ1-3; D call uncertain. Trimming took 4 bases from V and 0 from J, leaving 7 bases between them. Germline V gene sequence: CDR1 LNHDA, CDR2 SQIVND (reference sequence). The CDR3 is made up of 14 amino acids. The CDR3 DNA reads as TGTGCCAGTAGTACTCAGTACTCTGGAAACACCATATATTTT. Amino acid sequence: CASSTQYSGNTIYF.

By share of the sample, this clonotype is medium-sized. V is TRBV6-6 and J is TRBJ1-1; a possible D gene is TRBD1 (5 bases). Deletions cut 4 bases from V and 5 bases from J, with 20 bases between. Germline values: CDR1 MNHNY, CDR2 SVGAGI (reference sequence). The CDR3 is made up of 16 amino acids. Written as DNA, the CDR3 is TGTGCCAGCAGTTGGGTCTCTTCCTATGGGGGGACTGAAGCTTTCTTT. Translated, it gives CASSWVSSYGGTEAFF.

The genes are TRBV28 and TRBJ2-3; no clear D gene. V shed 2 bases and J shed 9 bases, with 6 bases lying between them. The germline V gene encodes CDR1 MDHEN and CDR2 SYDVKM. CDR3 length: 11 amino acids. The DNA for the CDR3 is TGTGCCAGCAGTTTACGGGTAACGCAGTATTTT. Its protein is CASSLRVTQYF.

The V gene is TRBV29-1, the J gene TRBJ2-1, with D uncertain. The CDR3 length is 12 residues. Germline CDR1 and CDR2: SQVTM and ANQGSEA. Trimming took off 5 bases at V and 8 bases at J, with 13 bases between the two ends. The chain's CDR3 is CSVIRVSDEQFF. The DNA for the CDR3 is TGCAGCGTTATAAGGGTCTCGGATGAGCAGTTCTTC.

This clonotype has a count of ten or more. The J gene is TRBJ2-7, the V gene TRBV20-1; 13 nucleotides agree with TRBD2. CDR1 and CDR2 from the germline V gene are DFQATT and SNEGSKA (reference sequence). The V and J ends lost 3 bases and 7 bases, in that order; junction bases with no gene match: 9. The CDR3 sequence is 15 residues long. CDR3 sequence (DNA): TGCAGTGCTAGCACTAGCGGGGGGGACTTAGTAGAGCAGTACTTC. This sequence encodes CSASTSGGDLVEQYF.

This clonotype showed up just a few times. The CDR3 DNA sequence: TGTGCCAGCAGCGTAGGGACAGGGGATTCACCCCTCCACTTT. It codes for CASSVGTGDSPLHF. The chain combines TRBV9 with TRBJ1-6, with TRBD1 matching 9 bases. The germline gives CDR1 SGDLS, CDR2 YYNGEE. Trimming cost V 0 bases and J 8 bases; bases outside gene matches: 0. The CDR3 has 14 residues.

By proportion, this clonotype is medium-sized. The gene calls are TRBV6-5 and TRBJ2-7; TRBD2 aligns across 11 bases. The CDR3 consists of 18 residues. CDR1 is MNHEY and CDR2 is SVGAGI in the germline V gene. Trimming cost V 0 bases and J 2 bases; bases outside gene matches: 9. In nucleotides, the CDR3 is TGTGCCAGCAGTTACTCGATTGGACTAGCGGGCCAGGCCTACGAGCAGTACTTC. Translating gives CASSYSIGLAGQAYEQYF.

The rearrangement links TRBV29-1 to TRBJ1-5; D is ambiguous. There are 13 residues in the CDR3. V was clipped by 7 bases and J by 3 bases, with 13 bases between them. CDR1 is SQVTM and CDR2 is ANQGSEA in the germline V gene. The CDR3 region has the DNA TGCAGCGCACGATCGGGCCTCAATCAGCCCCAGCATTTT. This gives the protein CSARSGLNQPQHF. Looking up the rest from reference TRBV29-1 and TRBJ1-5 gives the full variable domain: SAVISQKPSRDICQRGTSLTIQCQVDSQVTMMFWYRQQPGQSLTLIATANQGSEATYESGFVIDKFPISRPNLTFSTLTVSNMSPEDSSIYLCSARSGLNQPQHFGDGTRLSIL.

This clonotype has a count of ten or more. The chain carries TRBV5-1 and TRBJ1-1; D unresolved. The germline V and J ends were trimmed by 2 bases and 1 base, with 12 bases remaining between them. The CDR3 has 15 residues. Per germline, CDR1 SGHRS and CDR2 YFSETQ. The CDR3 DNA reads as TGCGCCAGCAGCTTAACGGGGAAGACGAACACTGAAGCTTTCTTT. This gives the protein CASSLTGKTNTEAFF.

The chain combines TRBV30 with TRBJ1-5; D not resolved. This CDR3 spans 17 amino acids. Trimming took off 0 bases at V and 0 bases at J, with 15 bases between the two ends. CDR1 and CDR2 from the germline V gene are GTSNPN and SVGIG (reference sequence). The DNA of the CDR3 is TGTGCCTGGAGTGTTGTTGTCGACACCGATAGCAATCAGCCCCAGCATTTT. Residues: CAWSVVVDTDSNQPQHF.

V is TRBV18 and J is TRBJ1-4; D is undetermined. The CDR3 runs to 15 residues. The V and J ends lost 3 bases and 7 bases respectively, with 15 bases between them. Germline V gene lookup returns CDR1 KGHSH and CDR2 LQKENI. CDR3 sequence: CASSPPEIRGEKLFF. In DNA, the CDR3 is TGTGCCAGCTCACCTCCGGAGATACGGGGTGAAAAACTGTTTTTT.

This clonotype is labeled as medium-sized. J is TRBJ2-1 and V is TRBV7-6, with TRBD1 identical over 9 bases. The CDR3 has 16 residues. Germline lookup yields CDR1 SGHVS and CDR2 FNYEAQ. Losses at the gene ends were 5 bases for V and 1 base for J; bases not matched to a gene: 6. CDR3 sequence (DNA): TGTGCCAGCAGCCCGCAAGGGACAGGGTCCTACAATGAGCAGTTCTTC. This gives the protein CASSPQGTGSYNEQFF.

In its sample, this clonotype is large (0.1 to 1%). The genes are TRBV10-1 and TRBJ1-4; 7 nucleotides agree with TRBD1. This CDR3 is 12 amino acids long. V dropped 6 bases and J dropped 10; count of bases not matched to a gene: 5. The germline V gene encodes CDR1 WNHNN and CDR2 SYGVQD (reference sequence). The CDR3 protein is CASRVTGRKLFF. The CDR3 DNA sequence: TGCGCCAGCAGGGTGACAGGGAGAAAACTGTTTTTT.

The genes are TRBV9 and TRBJ1-2; possibly TRBD1 for D (6 bases). The CDR3 sequence is 13 residues long. V was shortened by 3 bases and J by 3 bases, with 9 bases between the two germline ends. Per germline, CDR1 SGDLS and CDR2 YYNGEE. CDR3 residues: CASSDGQHYGYTF. CDR3 nucleotide sequence: TGTGCCAGCAGCGATGGACAGCACTATGGCTACACCTTC.

By sample share, this clonotype is medium-sized. DNA of the CDR3: TGCAGTGCTAGCCAGGGGGGAATTGAAGCTTTCTTT. Protein sequence: CSASQGGIEAFF. The V gene is TRBV20-1, the J gene TRBJ1-1, with 7 bases fitting TRBD1. The CDR3 loop spans 12 amino acids. Trimming removed 3 bases from V and 7 bases from J; junction bases left unmatched: 5. Germline lookup yields CDR1 DFQATT and CDR2 SNEGSKA (reference sequence).

The chain employs TRBV7-2 and TRBJ2-7; perhaps TRBD1 as D (6 bases). V lost 5 bases to trimming and J lost 2 bases, with 13 bases between them. This CDR3 region has 14 residues. Germline-derived CDR1 and CDR2 are SGHTA and FQGNSA. This CDR3 is CASSVGTQPYEQYF. The CDR3 DNA follows: TGTGCCAGCAGCGTCGGGACACAACCCTACGAGCAGTACTTC.

This clonotype is labeled medium-sized. The CDR3 nucleotides are TGCAGTGCTCGACTTAGCACAGATACGCAGTATTTT. It specifies CSARLSTDTQYF. This chain joins TRBV20-1 and TRBJ2-3; no firm D call. This CDR3 is 12 amino acids long. Germline-derived CDR1 and CDR2 are DFQATT and SNEGSKA (reference sequence). V gave up 5 bases and J gave up 0 bases, with 6 bases separating them.

Relative to its sample, this clonotype is medium-sized. The V and J genes are TRBV29-1 and TRBJ2-4, with D possibly matching TRBD2 (6 bases). Trimming stripped 6 bases from V and 3 bases from J, with 15 bases between. Germline V gives CDR1 SQVTM, CDR2 ANQGSEA. This CDR3 comprises 14 residues. CDR3 protein: CSVFLPEGKNIQYF. CDR3 nucleotide sequence: TGCAGCGTATTTCTACCGGAGGGCAAAAACATTCAGTACTTC.

The chain has TRBV11-2 and TRBJ2-7, with TRBD2 matching 11 bases. J lost 2 bases, V lost 1 base, and 4 bases had no gene match. Germline V gives CDR1 SGHAT, CDR2 FQNNGV. The CDR3 has 16 amino acids. The CDR3 loop reads CASSLGGSGGAYEQYF. DNA of the CDR3: TGTGCCAGCAGCTTAGGCGGTAGCGGGGGGGCCTACGAGCAGTACTTC. The full variable domain, completed using reference TRBV11-2 and TRBJ2-7, is EAGVAQSPRYKIIEKRQSVAFWCNPISGHATLYWYQQILGQGPKLLIQFQNNGVVDDSQLPKDRFSAERLKGVDSTLKIQPAKLEDSAVYLCASSLGGSGGAYEQYFGPGTRLTVT.

V gene TRBV12-3 or TRBV12-4 combines with J gene TRBJ2-7, with unresolved D. This CDR3 is built from 12 residues. Trimming took 3 bases from V and 6 from J, leaving 9 bases between them. The CDR3, as DNA: TGTGCCAGCAGTTTCGGTAGGAGCGAGCAGTACTTC. Translating it yields CASSFGRSEQYF.

In its sample, this clonotype is medium-sized. The rearrangement uses TRBV27 and TRBJ1-5; D unclear. Germline assignment: CDR1 MNHEY and CDR2 SMNVEV (reference sequence). The CDR3 runs to 13 residues. The ends were cut back, 6 bases at V and 4 bases at J, with 10 bases in the middle. The CDR3: CASRDNPNQPQHF. The CDR3 DNA reads TGTGCCAGCAGAGACAATCCAAATCAGCCCCAGCATTTT.

By share, this clonotype ranks as medium-sized. The V call is TRBV7-2, the J call TRBJ1-1, with D possibly being TRBD1 (6 bases). This CDR3 has 15 amino acids. Germline CDR1 SGHTA, CDR2 FQGNSA. V lost 5 bases to trimming and J lost 1 base, with 14 bases between them. The CDR3 coding sequence is TGTGCCAGCAGCCAAGGGGGGGCGGCGAACACTGAAGCTTTCTTT. Protein sequence: CASSQGGAANTEAFF.

The chain has TRBV9 and TRBJ2-2, with 12 bases lining up with TRBD2. The CDR3 contains 18 residues. J gave up 5 bases and V 0 bases, and 8 bases lay outside the gene matches. Germline CDR1 SGDLS, CDR2 YYNGEE. In DNA, the CDR3 is TGTGCCAGCAGCGTAGATGCTAGCGGGAGGGCCGTTACCGGGGAGCTGTTTTTT. Translated, it gives CASSVDASGRAVTGELFF.

This clonotype rates as medium-sized. V gene TRBV11-2 combines with J gene TRBJ2-5; 8 bases fit TRBD2. Germline CDR1 and CDR2: SGHAT and FQNNGV. This CDR3 is built from 14 residues. J lost 5 bases, V lost 3 bases, and 5 bases had no gene match. The CDR3 region has the DNA TGTGCCAGCAGCTTCGGGGGGGCCGGGGAGACCCAGTACTTC. It encodes CASSFGGAGETQYF.

By share, this clonotype counts as medium-sized (0.01 to 0.1%). The V call is TRBV4-3, the J call TRBJ2-7, with D maybe TRBD1 (6 bases). With 3 bases removed from V and 6 bases from J, the gap between germline ends came to 12 bases. Germline V lookup: CDR1 LGHNA, CDR2 YSLEER. The CDR3 runs to 13 residues. The CDR3 DNA sequence: TGCGCCAGCAGCCAGGGTGGACAGTCCGAGCAGTACTTC. Protein: CASSQGGQSEQYF.

This clonotype was recorded at least ten times. The CDR3 region has the DNA TGTGCCTGGGGCCGGGACAACTCCTACAATGAGCAGTTCTTC. Translation gives CAWGRDNSYNEQFF. The V and J genes are TRBV30 and TRBJ2-1; D may be TRBD1 (6 bases). This CDR3 comprises 14 residues. V lost 5 bases to trimming and J lost 0 bases, with 11 bases between them. Germline-derived CDR1 and CDR2 are GTSNPN and SVGIG (reference sequence).

The V and J genes are TRBV7-6 and TRBJ2-1; D is uncertain. V lost 0 bases to trimming and J lost 5 bases, with 5 bases between them. In germline, CDR1 is SGHVS, CDR2 FNYEAQ. CDR3 length equals 13 residues. CDR3 DNA: TGTGCCAGCAGCTTAGCGCCACACAATGAGCAGTTCTTC. It yields the protein CASSLAPHNEQFF.

This clonotype is judged medium-sized. The chain couples TRBV5-1 to TRBJ2-5, with D maybe TRBD2 (5 bases). The germline V gene encodes CDR1 SGHRS and CDR2 YFSETQ. Trimming stripped 0 bases from V and 4 bases from J, with 16 bases between. The CDR3 is 16 residues long. The CDR3 here is CASSLVAGAVGETQYF. CDR3 DNA sequence: TGCGCCAGCAGCTTGGTGGCAGGAGCGGTGGGAGAGACCCAGTACTTC.

This clonotype is medium-sized (0.01 to 0.1%) by share. V gene TRBV20-1 combines with J gene TRBJ2-4, with D possibly being TRBD1 or TRBD2 (6 bases each). The germline gives CDR1 DFQATT, CDR2 SNEGSKA (reference sequence). V was cut by 4 bases and J by 6 bases, with 13 bases left in between. CDR3 length equals 13 residues. This CDR3 reads CSATTGRGNIQYF. Written as DNA, the CDR3 is TGCAGTGCTACTACAGGGCGGGGAAACATTCAGTACTTC.

The table lists this clonotype with many counts. The DNA of the CDR3 is TGCAGCGTTGAAGGGCTAGGAGAGACCCAGTACTTC. Amino acids: CSVEGLGETQYF. The V call is TRBV29-1, the J call TRBJ2-5; unclear D gene. The germline V gene encodes CDR1 SQVTM and CDR2 ANQGSEA. CDR3 length: 12 amino acids. V shed 1 base and J shed 4 bases, with 7 bases lying between them.